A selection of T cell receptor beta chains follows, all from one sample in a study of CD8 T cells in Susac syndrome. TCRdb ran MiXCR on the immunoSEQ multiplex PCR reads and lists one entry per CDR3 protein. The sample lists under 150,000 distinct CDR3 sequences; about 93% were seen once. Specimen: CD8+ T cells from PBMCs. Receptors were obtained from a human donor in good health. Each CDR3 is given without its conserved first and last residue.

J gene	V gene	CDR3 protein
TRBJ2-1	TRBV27	ASSPGGSEQF
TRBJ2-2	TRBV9	ASTTLGTTNTGELF
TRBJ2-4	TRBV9	ASSAQPGLAGVLNIQY
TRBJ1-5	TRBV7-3	ASSPEGRQPQH
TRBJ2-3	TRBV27	ASSLSPHFSGRGTDTQY
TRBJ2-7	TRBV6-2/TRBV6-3	ASSYGLAGYSYEQY
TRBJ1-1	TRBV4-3	ASSQDRTAMNTEAF
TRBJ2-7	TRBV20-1	SATAGEQY
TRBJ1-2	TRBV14	ASSQDRLEGYGYT
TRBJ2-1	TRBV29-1	SVEGGRGYNEQF
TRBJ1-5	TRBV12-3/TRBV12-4	ASRNRDSEPQH
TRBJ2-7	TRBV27	ASSIAGGTYEQY
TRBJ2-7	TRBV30	AWRGGYEQY
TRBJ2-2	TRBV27	ASSLDPDSLSNTGELF
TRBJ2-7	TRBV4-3	ASSQARLYEQY
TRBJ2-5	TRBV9	ASSPEGGGETQY
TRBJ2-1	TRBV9	ASSEGGDYNEQF
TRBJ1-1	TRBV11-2	ASSLRGWEAF
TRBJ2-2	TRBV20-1	SAIGREVAGELF
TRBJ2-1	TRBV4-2	ASSPLPPYNEQF
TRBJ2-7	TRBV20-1	SAFWTSGSYEQY
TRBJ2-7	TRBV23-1	ATSAYEQY
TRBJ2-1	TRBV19	ASTSLDVYEQF
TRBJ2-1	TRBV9	ASSAFKGNEQF
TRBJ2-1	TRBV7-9	ASSPGLAGGEQF
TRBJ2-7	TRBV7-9	ASSFPGRVYEQY
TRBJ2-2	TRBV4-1	ASSRRGLDGELF
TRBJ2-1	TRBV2	ASSGTSGQGPHEQF
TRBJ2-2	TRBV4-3	ASSRRTGELF
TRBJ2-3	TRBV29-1	SVAGTSGRMGTDTQY
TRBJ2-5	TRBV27	ASSLKHGEGRETQY
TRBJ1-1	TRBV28	ASLRGGTEAF
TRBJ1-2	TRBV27	ASSPDRRGYGYT
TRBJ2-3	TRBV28	ASSLSGGSTDTQY
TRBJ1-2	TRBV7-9	ASSRRGDGYT
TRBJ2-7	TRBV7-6	ASSWTGAYEQY
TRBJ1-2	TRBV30	AWSVPGGGYT
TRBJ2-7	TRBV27	ASTNLGRPSYEQY
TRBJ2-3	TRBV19	ASSWRPDTQY
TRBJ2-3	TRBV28	ASSLSSLAVDTQY
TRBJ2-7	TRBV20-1	SASGTGNYEQY
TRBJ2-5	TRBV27	ASSSPGTGAVWTQY
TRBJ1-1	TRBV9	ASSARTVNTEAF
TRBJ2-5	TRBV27	ASSLSPRGETQY
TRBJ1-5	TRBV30	AWSKEGGNQPQH
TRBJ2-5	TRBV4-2	ASSQTLESRETQY
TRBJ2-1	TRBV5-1	ASRRTGNDNEQF
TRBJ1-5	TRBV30	AWSAGVRSQPQH
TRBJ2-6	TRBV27	ASGQGLLLTSGANVLT
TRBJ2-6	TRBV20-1	SARDGRNSGANVLT
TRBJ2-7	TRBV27	ASSLWVSSPDEQY
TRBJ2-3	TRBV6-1	ASSDRPNTDTQY
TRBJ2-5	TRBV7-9	ASSPDTFQETQY
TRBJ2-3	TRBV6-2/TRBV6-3	ASRIGGDTQY